The rows below give T cell receptor beta chains drawn from one sample of a study of blood T cell repertoires in COVID-19. Using immunoSEQ multiplex PCR, the repertoire was profiled, and TCRdb retains in-frame clones only, with some absent. The table lists 43,000 or so clones, approximately 90% of them singletons. The sequencing sample was made of peripheral blood. All receptors come from a man aged 55 to 69 with active COVID-19. Each CDR3 is given with its conserved first and last residue. The D gene is left open where the match is weak. The size of a clone is reported for some rows only, either as once, few or many, or as a class for expanded clones.

J gene,V gene,clone size,D gene,CDR3 DNA,CDR3 protein
TRBJ2-2,TRBV2,once,TRBD1,TGTGCCAGCAGTCGGGCAGGGGGCTGGGGTAGCGGGAACACCGGGGAGCTGTTTTTT,CASSRAGGWGSGNTGELFF
TRBJ1-2,TRBV7-6,NA,TRBD1,TGTGCCAGCAGCCCCGAGGAGACAGGGGGCTATGGCTACACCTTC,CASSPEETGGYGYTF
TRBJ1-2,TRBV5-8,once,NA,TGTGCCAGCAGCTGGACAGCCATAGGGTATGGCTACACCTTC,CASSWTAIGYGYTF
TRBJ2-1,TRBV5-8,NA,TRBD2,TGTGCCAGCAGCCTGGGGACTAGCGGGAGGGGCAATGAGCAGTTCTTC,CASSLGTSGRGNEQFF
TRBJ2-1,TRBV27,few,NA,TGTGCCAGCAGGAAGGGGGGGGCGGTCAATGAGCAGTTCTTC,CASRKGGAVNEQFF
TRBJ2-1,TRBV3-1/TRBV3-2,NA,NA,TGTGCCAGCAGCCAAGTGTCGGGACAATGGGGCAATGAGCAGTTCTTC,CASSQVSGQWGNEQFF
TRBJ2-7,TRBV7-6,NA,NA,TGTGCCAGCAGCCCCCACCATGGGGAGATGGAGCAGTACTTC,CASSPHHGEMEQYF
TRBJ2-3,TRBV18,NA,NA,TGTGCCAGCTCACCACTCCCAGGGGGGACAGCAGATACGCAGTATTTT,CASSPLPGGTADTQYF
TRBJ1-2,TRBV21-1,NA,NA,TGTGCCAGCACCCCACCAGGGGCGCTCTATGGCTACACCTTC,CASTPPGALYGYTF
TRBJ2-2,TRBV6-1,NA,NA,TGTGCCAGCAGTGAAACAGGCTCCACCGGGGAGCTGTTTTTT,CASSETGSTGELFF
TRBJ2-7,TRBV6-1,once,TRBD1,TGTGCCAGCAGTGATTACAGGGGGGCTGACGAGCAGTACTTC,CASSDYRGADEQYF
TRBJ2-1,TRBV7-2,NA,TRBD2,TGTGCCAGCAGCAAGACTAGCGGGATATCCTACAATGAGCAGTTCTTC,CASSKTSGISYNEQFF
TRBJ2-2,TRBV7-9,NA,TRBD1,TGTGCCAGCAGCGATAGGACAGGGAACACCGGGGAGCTGTTTTTT,CASSDRTGNTGELFF
TRBJ2-7,TRBV19,NA,NA,TGTGCCAGTAGTATAGAGTTCGCCAGGCCCCTAATTTTC,CASSIEFARPLIF
TRBJ2-3,TRBV11-2,NA,NA,TGTGCCAGCAGTCAAACAACGGGGGAGTGGGCAGATACGCAGTATTTT,CASSQTTGEWADTQYF
TRBJ2-7,TRBV7-2,NA,TRBD2,TGTGCCAGCAGCCTCGGGACTACCTACGAGCAGTACTTC,CASSLGTTYEQYF
TRBJ2-1,TRBV12-5,NA,NA,TGTGCTAGTGGGCCGGAGTTCCTCAATGAGCAGTTCTTC,CASGPEFLNEQFF
TRBJ1-3,TRBV10-3,NA,NA,TGTGCCATCATCGCAGGGGATAAAAACACCATATATTTT,CAIIAGDKNTIYF